The present T cell receptor beta chain was sequenced within a study of beta chain features in type 1 diabetes. Expressed TCRB transcripts were sequenced after all isolated RNA was converted to cDNA. Reads from naive, central memory and regulatory T cell samples averaged roughly 3.3 million. Sequencing used immunoSEQ multiplex PCR; TCRdb keeps in-frame clones, though not all of them. The data show around 350,000 clones, with roughly 12% seen just once and 0.015% to 0.02% held by the top ten. Averaging approximately 110 mL, one heparinised blood draw came from each individual donor. Between the trimmed V and J ends, which lost 2 bases and 5 bases, there was a span of 13 bases. The CDR3 extends over 14 amino acids. Germline V gene sequence: CDR1 SGHDT, CDR2 YYEEEE. Findings and caveats of the study: Insertions at VDJ junctions were less frequent in type 1 diabetes patients. These patients also deleted more nucleotides at the same junctions. Researchers cautioned that cDNA sequencing could over-represent cells with high TCR expression.

Notes on this clone: The target antigen is unknown.

V gene TRBV5-6 combines with J gene TRBJ2-5; weak D call: TRBD2 (5 bases). Sequences were obtained from naive CD4+ T cells from blood. The TCR comes from a man between 18 and 35 years old in good health. CDR3 region: CASSFKTGWETQYF. CDR3 coding DNA: TGTGCCAGCAGCTTTAAAACGGGGTGGGAGACCCAGTACTTC.